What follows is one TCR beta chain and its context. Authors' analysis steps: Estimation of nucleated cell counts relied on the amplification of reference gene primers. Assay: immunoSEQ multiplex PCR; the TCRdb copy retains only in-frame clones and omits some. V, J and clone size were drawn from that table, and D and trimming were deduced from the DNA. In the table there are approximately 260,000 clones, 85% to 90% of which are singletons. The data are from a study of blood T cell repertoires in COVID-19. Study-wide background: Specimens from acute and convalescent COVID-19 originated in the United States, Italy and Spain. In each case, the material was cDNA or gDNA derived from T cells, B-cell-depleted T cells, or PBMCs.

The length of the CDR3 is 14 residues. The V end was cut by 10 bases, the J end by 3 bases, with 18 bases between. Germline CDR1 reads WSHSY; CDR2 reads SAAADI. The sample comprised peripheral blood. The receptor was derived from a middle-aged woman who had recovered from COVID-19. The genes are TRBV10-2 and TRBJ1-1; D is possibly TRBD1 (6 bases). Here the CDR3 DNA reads TGCGCCACCAGATTGGCAGGGGAATACACTGAAGCTTTCTTT. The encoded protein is CATRLAGEYTEAFF.